These 8 T cell receptor beta chains originate from one sample sequenced in a study of T-cell reconstitution after alpha-beta-depleted transplantation in children. Molecular barcoding with unique molecular identifiers was used for the TCRbeta library. TCRdb fed the PCR reads into MiXCR, producing one record per CDR3 protein. Of under 450,000 distinct CDR3 sequences listed, 10% to 15% are singletons. This specimen consisted of PBMCs, obtained from the stem cell graft. Source of these receptors: a human donor who donated a stem cell graft to a child with Fanconi anemia.

This clonotype was seen a handful of times. The rearrangement links TRBV19 to TRBJ1-3; D is possibly TRBD1 (6 bases). CDR1 is LNHDA and CDR2 is SQIVND in the germline V gene (reference sequence). This CDR3 is built from 14 residues. Trimming took off 5 bases at V and 2 bases at J, with 10 bases between the two ends. Written as DNA, the CDR3 is TGTGCCAGTAGTCAACAGGGACCTGGAAACACCATATATTTT. Amino acids: CASSQQGPGNTIYF.

The gene calls are TRBV7-2 and TRBJ2-2; D uncertain. Trimming cost V 3 bases and J 8 bases, with 13 bases left between them. The length of the CDR3 is 14 residues. Germline lookup yields CDR1 SGHTA and CDR2 FQGNSA. In DNA, the CDR3 is TGTGCCAGCAGCTTTTCAGCTGGGGAAGGGGAGCTGTTTTTT. Translating gives CASSFSAGEGELFF.

In its sample, this clonotype was seen a few times. V gene TRBV4-3 combines with J gene TRBJ2-5, with TRBD2 identical over 9 bases. The CDR3 is 15 amino acids. Germline assignment: CDR1 LGHNA and CDR2 YSLEER. With V trimmed by 3 bases and J by 5 bases, 7 bases remained unmatched. CDR3 nucleotide sequence: TGCGCCAGCAGCCACGCTAGCGGGGTTCGGGAGACCCAGTACTTC. Protein sequence: CASSHASGVRETQYF.

This clonotype was observed a few times. The rearrangement joins TRBV3-1 to TRBJ2-1; 8 bases are shared with TRBD2. Trimming removed 4 bases from V and 8 bases from J; junction bases left unmatched: 13. The CDR3 covers 16 residues. CDR1 and CDR2 from the germline V gene are LGHDT and YNNKEL (reference sequence). This CDR3 reads CASSPTRGGTMYEQFF. For the CDR3, the DNA is TGTGCCAGCAGCCCCACCCGGGGGGGGACAATGTATGAGCAGTTCTTC.

The sample holds a few counts of this clonotype. This chain uses TRBV4-3 with TRBJ2-1, with a tentative D call TRBD2 (6 bases). This CDR3 has 16 residues. Deletions cut 1 base from V and 5 bases from J, with 15 bases between. Germline CDR1 is LGHNA and CDR2 is YSLEER. The CDR3 DNA reads TGCGCCAGCAGCCAAGGGAGGGGCAGGGCAGACAATGAGCAGTTCTTC. Translation: CASSQGRGRADNEQFF.

This clonotype occurred a few times. The genes are TRBV3-1 and TRBJ2-3; TRBD2 aligns across 7 bases. The CDR3 runs 15 residues. The trim removed 2 bases at V and 1 base at J, leaving 3 bases unmatched. Germline V gives CDR1 LGHDT, CDR2 YNNKEL (reference sequence). The CDR3 nucleotides are TGTGCCAGCAGCCAAACTAGCGAACGCACAGATACGCAGTATTTT. This gives the protein CASSQTSERTDTQYF.

This clonotype was picked up a small number of times. J is TRBJ2-7 and V is TRBV5-5; the match to TRBD1 covers 8 bases. V trimming: 4 bases; J trimming: 2 bases; junction bases outside the gene matches: 8. Germline CDR1 is SGHKS and CDR2 is YYEKEE (reference sequence). This CDR3 has 15 residues. The CDR3 protein is CASSRTGTGTYEQYV. The CDR3 region has the DNA TGTGCCAGCAGCCGGACCGGGACAGGAACCTACGAGCAGTACGTC.

The rearrangement joins TRBV11-2 to TRBJ2-3, with D tentatively TRBD2 (6 bases). The CDR3 sequence is 16 residues long. The V and J ends lost 2 bases and 0 bases respectively, with 12 bases between them. Germline lookup yields CDR1 SGHAT and CDR2 FQNNGV. CDR3 in amino acids: CASSLYTGGSTDTQYF. DNA for the CDR3: TGTGCCAGCAGCTTATATACTGGGGGGAGCACAGATACGCAGTATTTT.